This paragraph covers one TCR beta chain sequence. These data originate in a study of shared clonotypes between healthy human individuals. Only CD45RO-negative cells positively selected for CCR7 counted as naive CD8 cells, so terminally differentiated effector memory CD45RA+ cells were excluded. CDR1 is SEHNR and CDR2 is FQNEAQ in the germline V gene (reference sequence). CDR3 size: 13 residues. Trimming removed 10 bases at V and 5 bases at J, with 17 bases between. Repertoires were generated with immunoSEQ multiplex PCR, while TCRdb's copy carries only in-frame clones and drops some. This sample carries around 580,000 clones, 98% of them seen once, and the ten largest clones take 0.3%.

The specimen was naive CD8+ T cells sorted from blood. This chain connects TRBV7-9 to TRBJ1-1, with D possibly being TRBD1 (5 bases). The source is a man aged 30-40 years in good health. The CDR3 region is CATSPRGGTEAFF. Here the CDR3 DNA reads TGTGCCACCTCGCCTCGGGGGGGAACTGAAGCTTTCTTT. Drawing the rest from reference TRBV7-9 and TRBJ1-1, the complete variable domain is DTGVSQNPRHKITKRGQNVTFRCDPISEHNRLYWYRQTLGQGPEFLTYFQNEAQLEKSRLLSDRFSAERPKGSFSTLEIQRTEQGDSAMYLCATSPRGGTEAFFGQGTRLTVV.